Listed here are 20 T cell receptor beta chains from one sample, sequenced in a study of PD-1 blockade in mismatch repair-deficient tumors (TCRdb year 2017). Their antigen targets remain unknown. Library generation was performed with the immunoSEQ multiplex PCR assay. TCRdb provides this immuneACCESS table in a form limited to in-frame rearrangements. Some clones are lacking; in checked studies, under half of them reflect an unresolved V gene, and why the rest are absent is not known. The sample includes some 14,000 clones, with about 86% observed a single time. Under 5.5% of the sample is in the top ten clones. The meaning of the sample's time point label: approximately 9-day in vitro stimulation with candidate neoantigen peptide 6. The specimen was cells cultured in vitro, collected from a patient treated with pembrolizumab. The receptors stem from an adult with mismatch repair-deficient cancer.

The V call is TRBV19, the J call TRBJ2-3; 13 nucleotides agree with TRBD2. In germline, CDR1 is LNHDA, CDR2 SQIVND (reference sequence). Trimming took 7 bases from V and 4 from J; bases not matched to a gene: 5. This CDR3 spans 15 amino acids. This chain's CDR3 is CASNGLAGESDTQYF. DNA of the CDR3: TGTGCCAGTAATGGACTAGCGGGAGAATCAGATACGCAGTATTTT.

The chain combines TRBV7-8 with TRBJ1-1; no firm D call. Germline values: CDR1 SGHVS, CDR2 FQNEAQ. CDR3 length: 14 amino acids. Trimming removed 1 base from V and 4 bases from J, with 10 bases in between. CDR3 region: CASSLVGGSTEAFF. Here the CDR3 DNA reads TGTGCCAGCAGCTTAGTTGGCGGTTCCACTGAAGCTTTCTTT.

The V call is TRBV7-9, the J call TRBJ2-5, with a tentative D call TRBD1 (5 bases). Trimming pared 6 bases from V and 5 bases from J, leaving 13 bases between. There are 13 residues in the CDR3. Per the germline V gene, CDR1 is SEHNR and CDR2 is FQNEAQ (reference sequence). The DNA of the CDR3 is TGTGCCAGCAGGGGGCAGGAGTACGAGACCCAGTACTTC. This sequence encodes CASRGQEYETQYF.

V usage is TRBV27 and J usage is TRBJ1-1; D not resolved. From germline, CDR1 is MNHEY and CDR2 SMNVEV (reference sequence). The CDR3 extends over 13 amino acids. Trimming cost V 0 bases and J 3 bases, with 5 bases left between them. The CDR3 DNA reads as TGTGCCAGCAGTTTATCGTTTGACACTGAAGCTTTCTTT. It yields the protein CASSLSFDTEAFF.

The chain joins TRBV19 to TRBJ2-3; D is unclear. The CDR3 runs to 12 residues. Germline lookup yields CDR1 LNHDA and CDR2 SQIVND (reference sequence). V lost 4 bases and J lost 5, with 7 bases in between. The CDR3 region is CASSSSIDTQYF. CDR3 sequence (DNA): TGTGCCAGTAGTAGCTCCATAGATACGCAGTATTTT.

This clone was counted once. The chain carries TRBV4-1 and TRBJ2-6; D possibly corresponds to TRBD1 (6 bases). Trimming shortened V by 0 bases and J by 2 bases, and 17 bases separated the two germline ends. This CDR3 comprises 19 residues. Germline assignment: CDR1 MGHRA and CDR2 YSYEKL. DNA for the CDR3: TGCGCCAGCAGCCAAGATTTGGGCAGGGGAACCCCTGGGGCCAACGTCCTGACTTTC. Its translation: CASSQDLGRGTPGANVLTF.

The V gene is TRBV19, the J gene TRBJ2-3; D unclear. The V end lost 7 bases, the J end lost 1 base, and 12 bases lay between the germline ends. The CDR3 totals 14 residues. Germline CDR1 is LNHDA and CDR2 is SQIVND (reference sequence). CDR3 bases: TGTGCCAGTAACCCAAAACTCGGCACAGATACGCAGTATTTT. It encodes CASNPKLGTDTQYF.

The chain is built from TRBV18 and TRBJ1-5; 7 bases fit TRBD1. There are 16 residues in the CDR3. Germline CDR1 is KGHSH and CDR2 is LQKENI. V was pared by 3 bases and J by 6 bases, with 11 bases of the junction left unmatched. The CDR3 sequence: CASSPTISGGGQPQHF. CDR3 sequence (DNA): TGTGCCAGCTCACCTACTATTTCAGGGGGTGGTCAGCCCCAGCATTTT. Full variable domain (rest looked up from reference TRBV18 and TRBJ1-5): NAGVMQNPRHLVRRRGQEARLRCSPMKGHSHVYWYRQLPEEGLKFMVYLQKENIIDESGMPKERFSAEFPKEGPSILRIQQVVRGDSAAYFCASSPTISGGGQPQHFGDGTRLSIL.

This sequence joins TRBV18 and TRBJ1-1, with D tentatively TRBD1 (6 bases). CDR3 size: 14 residues. CDR1 is KGHSH, CDR2 LQKENI, per germline. V dropped 3 bases and J dropped 3 bases, with 11 bases sitting between them. The CDR3 here is CASSPSRGDTEAFF. CDR3 coding DNA: TGTGCCAGCTCACCCTCCAGGGGAGACACTGAAGCTTTCTTT. Complete variable domain (other parts from reference TRBV18 and TRBJ1-1): NAGVMQNPRHLVRRRGQEARLRCSPMKGHSHVYWYRQLPEEGLKFMVYLQKENIIDESGMPKERFSAEFPKEGPSILRIQQVVRGDSAAYFCASSPSRGDTEAFFGQGTRLTVV.

The rearrangement joins TRBV28 to TRBJ1-2; a possible D gene is TRBD1 (6 bases). This CDR3 region has 16 residues. Germline V gene lookup returns CDR1 MDHEN and CDR2 SYDVKM. Trimming left V 4 bases short and J 1 base short, with 16 bases between. The DNA for the CDR3 is TGTGCCAGCAGTTCCCCCAGGGGAGCACTTAACTATGGCTACACCTTC. It translates to CASSSPRGALNYGYTF.

CDR3 sequence reads: CASSLTGGYHEQYF. The DNA for the CDR3 is TGTGCCAGCAGTTTAACAGGGGGGTACCACGAGCAGTACTTC. The V and J genes are TRBV27 and TRBJ2-7; 8 nucleotides align to TRBD1. In germline, CDR1 is MNHEY, CDR2 SMNVEV (reference sequence). V gave up 2 bases and J gave up 5 bases; unmatched junction bases: 5. CDR3 length: 14 amino acids.

CDR3 sequence (DNA): TGCGCCAGCAGCTTGGATCGGCGGAACACTGAAGCTTTCTTT. Protein: CASSLDRRNTEAFF. V is TRBV5-1 and J is TRBJ1-1; no definite D call. This CDR3 is 14 amino acids long. Per the germline V gene, CDR1 is SGHRS and CDR2 is YFSETQ. With 0 bases removed from V and 1 base from J, the gap between germline ends came to 7 bases.

The gene calls are TRBV29-1 and TRBJ2-2; possibly TRBD1 for D (6 bases). The germline CDR1 and CDR2 sequences are SQVTM and ANQGSEA. Trimming shortened V by 6 bases and J by 5 bases, and 16 bases separated the two germline ends. This CDR3 contains 14 residues. The CDR3, as DNA: TGCAGCGTCGGTACCGGGACAACGACCGGGGAGCTGTTTTTT. Translating gives CSVGTGTTTGELFF.

In DNA, the CDR3 is TGTGCCAGCAGCTTCTGGGACAGGGAGGAAGACACCGGGGAGCTGTTTTTT. Its protein product is CASSFWDREEDTGELFF. The chain uses TRBV5-8 and TRBJ2-2; 9 positions match TRBD1. Unmatched junction bases numbered 8, after V lost 2 bases and J lost 3 bases. This CDR3 spans 17 amino acids. Germline CDR1 reads SGHTS; CDR2 reads YDEGEE.

The V and J genes are TRBV9 and TRBJ2-7, with D perhaps TRBD1 or TRBD2 (6 bases each). The CDR3 extends over 15 amino acids. V was clipped by 0 bases and J by 5 bases, with 15 bases between them. Germline loops: CDR1 SGDLS, CDR2 YYNGEE. The CDR3 DNA is TGTGCCAGCAGCGTAGTACCGGGGGCGTTGAACGAGCAGTACTTC. Translation: CASSVVPGALNEQYF.

J is TRBJ1-1 and V is TRBV11-3; D unresolved. Germline CDR1 and CDR2: SGHNT and YENEEA. This CDR3 is built from 13 residues. Trimming cost V 5 bases and J 0 bases, with 7 bases left between them. The CDR3, as DNA: TGTGCCAGCAGCCGGTTAATGAACACTGAAGCTTTCTTT. It yields the protein CASSRLMNTEAFF.

The gene calls are TRBV6-1 and TRBJ1-4; D gene uncertain. Trimming cost V 2 bases and J 5 bases, with 18 bases left between them. CDR3 length: 17 residues. CDR1 and CDR2 from the germline V gene are MNHNS and SASEGT. In DNA, the CDR3 is TGTGCCAGCAGTGAACGGGCCATCGGACTGAACAATGAAAAACTGTTTTTT. Encoded protein: CASSERAIGLNNEKLFF.

The chain uses TRBV28 and TRBJ2-7, with TRBD1 matching 7 bases. The CDR3 loop spans 16 amino acids. Losses at the gene ends were 6 bases for V and 2 bases for J; bases not matched to a gene: 13. Germline V lookup: CDR1 MDHEN, CDR2 SYDVKM. This CDR3 reads CASSATTGVPAYEQYF. CDR3 nucleotides: TGTGCCAGCAGCGCAACTACAGGGGTTCCGGCCTACGAGCAGTACTTC.

CDR3 protein: CASSLKGLAGTSGISYNEQFF. The CDR3 DNA is TGCGCCAGCAGCCTAAAGGGACTAGCGGGGACCTCCGGTATCTCCTACAATGAGCAGTTCTTC. The chain carries TRBV5-1 and TRBJ2-1; 13 nucleotides match TRBD2. The length of the CDR3 is 21 residues. V was pared by 4 bases and J by 0 bases, with 16 bases of the junction left unmatched. Germline V gene data show CDR1 as SGHRS and CDR2 as YFSETQ.

The chain joins TRBV9 to TRBJ1-1; D unresolved. The CDR3 covers 13 residues. The germline V gene has CDR1 SGDLS and CDR2 YYNGEE. V was cut by 1 base and J by 3 bases, with 7 bases left in between. CDR3 loop: CASSVNWHTEAFF. CDR3 DNA sequence: TGTGCCAGCAGCGTAAACTGGCACACTGAAGCTTTCTTT.